This T cell receptor beta chain was identified during a study of shared clonotypes between healthy human individuals. Profiling relied on immunoSEQ multiplex PCR, and the TCRdb table lists in-frame clones only, not all of them. The repertoire holds 550,000 to 750,000 clones, around 95% seen once, with roughly 0.1% in the top ten. The naive CD8 population came from CD45RO-negative cells selected for CCR7, without terminally differentiated effector memory CD45RA+ cells. This CDR3 has 13 amino acids. Germline V CDR1 and CDR2: MNHEY, SVGAGI. This chain connects TRBV6-5 to TRBJ2-5; D remains unclear. Gene TRBJ2-7 matches the end of the DNA better, so the J call may be wrong. This clonotype was obtained from a woman between 25 and 40 years old in good health. The sample taken for sequencing was naive CD8+ T cells sorted from blood. Here the CDR3 reads CASSYGVFYEQYF. CDR3 bases: TGTGCCAGCAGTTACGGAGTCTTCTACGAGCAGTACTTC.